The rows below give T cell receptor beta chains drawn from one sample of a study of beta chain features in type 1 diabetes. Produced via immunoSEQ multiplex PCR; TCRdb's table is partial and in-frame only. The data hold tens of thousands of clones, with 30% to 40% observed a single time. Sequencing was done on a sample of stem cell memory CD4+ T cells from blood. Receptor source: a woman under 30 in good health. Each CDR3 is given with its conserved first and last residue. Each record gives: D gene, V gene, clone size, J gene, CDR3 DNA, CDR3 protein. A D gene is named only where the DNA matches it firmly. Size values are once, few and many counts, or a class for expanded clones, and some rows have none.

>TRBD1|TRBV10-3|few|TRBJ1-2
TGTGCCATCAGTGAGCCCTCCACAGGGGAATCTGGCTACACCTTC
CAISEPSTGESGYTF
>-|TRBV5-4|few|TRBJ2-1
TGTGCCAGCAGCACCGGCGCTAGCTCCTACAATGAGCAGTTCTTC
CASSTGASSYNEQFF
>TRBD2|TRBV18|-|TRBJ2-3
TGTGCCAGCTCCTATTCTAGCGGGACGGGGGCAGATACGCAGTATTTT
CASSYSSGTGADTQYF
>TRBD1|TRBV9|few|TRBJ1-5
TGTGCCAGCAGCGACGTGGGGCAGGGGGTGCCTTATAGCAATCAGCCCCAGCATTTT
CASSDVGQGVPYSNQPQHF
>-|TRBV11-3|few|TRBJ2-1
TGTGCCAGCAGCTTAGTGGCGGGGCGTGGGAATGAGCAGTTCTTC
CASSLVAGRGNEQFF
>-|TRBV16|few|TRBJ2-3
TGTGCCAGCAGCCAATGGGGCGTCAGCACAGATACGCAGTATTTT
CASSQWGVSTDTQYF
>-|TRBV29-1|few|TRBJ2-7
TGCAGCGTTACAGCCCTCTACGAGCAGTACTTC
CSVTALYEQYF
>TRBD1|TRBV5-1|-|TRBJ2-7
TGCGCCAGCAGCTTGGCCAGACAGGGTATCTACGAGCAGTACTTC
CASSLARQGIYEQYF
>TRBD1|TRBV2|-|TRBJ1-2
TGTGCCAGCGAAACAGGGGGCGTGGACTATGGCTACACCTTC
CASETGGVDYGYTF
>-|TRBV15|-|TRBJ1-4
TGTGCCACCAGCAGGGAAAAGGCGGCCTATAATGAAAAACTGTTTTTT
CATSREKAAYNEKLFF
>TRBD2|TRBV7-2|-|TRBJ2-7
TGTGCCAGCAGCTTGACTAGCGGGGGGGCCGAGCAGTACTTC
CASSLTSGGAEQYF
>-|TRBV5-4|-|TRBJ2-5
TGTGCCAGCAGCATTGATAGCGAGACCCAGTACTTC
CASSIDSETQYF
>-|TRBV30|few|TRBJ1-2
TGTGCCGGCCGAGCGGCCCTAGGCTACACCTTC
CAGRAALGYTF
>-|TRBV7-2|once|TRBJ1-5
TGTGCCAGCAGCTCCGTAAATAGCAATCAGCCCCAGCATTTT
CASSSVNSNQPQHF
>TRBD2|TRBV11-2|-|TRBJ2-7
TGTGCCAGCAGCTTTACTAGCGGGGGTTCCTACGAGCAGTACTTC
CASSFTSGGSYEQYF
>TRBD2|TRBV14|few|TRBJ2-1
TGTGCCAGCACCCAGGGGCTAGCGGGGGCAAAGGAGCAGTTCTTC
CASTQGLAGAKEQFF
>-|TRBV6-4|-|TRBJ1-1
TGTGCCAGCAGTGCCATTATATTCAGAAACACTGAAGCTTTCTTT
CASSAIIFRNTEAFF
>-|TRBV5-4|few|TRBJ2-1
TGTGCCAGCGGCCAGGGTGCGAGCTCCTACAATGAGCAGTTCTTC
CASGQGASSYNEQFF
>-|TRBV7-3|-|TRBJ2-2
TGTGCCAGCAGCTCCCAGGGGCGTACCGGGGAGCTGTTTTTT
CASSSQGRTGELFF
>TRBD2|TRBV5-1|few|TRBJ2-3
TGCGCCAGCAGTAGGCCAGCGGGGGTAAGCACAGATACGCAGTATTTT
CASSRPAGVSTDTQYF
>TRBD1|TRBV7-9|-|TRBJ1-2
TGTGCCAGCAGCCCCCGGGACAGGATAAACTATGGCTACACCTTC
CASSPRDRINYGYTF
>-|TRBV11-2|-|TRBJ2-3
TGTGCCAGCAGCACACAGATCACAGATACGCAGTATTTT
CASSTQITDTQYF
>-|TRBV2|-|TRBJ1-2
TGTGCCAGCAGTCCCTACAGGGATGGCTACACCTTC
CASSPYRDGYTF
>-|TRBV6-1|-|TRBJ1-1
TGTGCCAGCAGCCAGGACAGATTGAACACTGAAGCTTTCTTT
CASSQDRLNTEAFF
>-|TRBV7-2|-|TRBJ2-1
TGTGCCAGCAGCTTAGCTAGCCTCATCTCCTACAATGAGCAGTTCTTC
CASSLASLISYNEQFF
>-|TRBV25-1|few|TRBJ2-3
TGTGCCACCAGGGGAGATAGCACAGATACGCAGTATTTT
CATRGDSTDTQYF
>TRBD2|TRBV20-1|few|TRBJ2-7
TGCAGTGCTGGGACTAGCGGCGAGCAGTACTTC
CSAGTSGEQYF
>-|TRBV7-9|-|TRBJ2-7
TGTGCCAGCAGCTTAGACCAGGGGATCGACGAGCAGTACTTC
CASSLDQGIDEQYF
>-|TRBV10-3|few|TRBJ1-4
TGTGCCATCAGTTTGACGCCCACAGGGGAAAAACTGTTTTTT
CAISLTPTGEKLFF
>-|TRBV7-9|-|TRBJ2-5
TGTGCCAGCAGCGCCGGAGAAGAGACCCAGTACTTC
CASSAGEETQYF
>TRBD1|TRBV5-4|-|TRBJ1-2
TGTGCCAGCAGCTGGCCGGGACAGGATGGCTACACCTTC
CASSWPGQDGYTF
>-|TRBV18|-|TRBJ2-7
TGTGCCAGCTCACCGGCGAGCGGCTCCTACGAGCAGTACTTC
CASSPASGSYEQYF
>-|TRBV14|-|TRBJ2-2
TGTGCCAGCAGCCAAGACAGGGGTGGCACCGGGGAGCTGTTTTTT
CASSQDRGGTGELFF
>-|TRBV29-1|-|TRBJ1-1
TGCAGCGGTGGGGGGAGTAACACTGAAGCTTTCTTT
CSGGGSNTEAFF
>TRBD1|TRBV19|-|TRBJ2-2
TGTGCCAGTAGTATAGATCCGACAGGGCCCGGGGAGCTGTTTTTT
CASSIDPTGPGELFF
>-|TRBV5-4|few|TRBJ2-3
TGTGCCAGCAGCATTTTCCGCGGTAGAGGCACAGATACGCAGTATTTT
CASSIFRGRGTDTQYF
>-|TRBV4-1|-|TRBJ1-5
TGTGCCAGCAGCCGTTCAGGTGATAGCAATCAGCCCCAGCATTTT
CASSRSGDSNQPQHF
>-|TRBV29-1|few|TRBJ1-1
TGCAGCGTTGAATTCCTCTCCCTCTGGGGCCTAGACACTGAAGCTTTCTTT
CSVEFLSLWGLDTEAFF
>-|TRBV29-1|-|TRBJ2-3
TGCAGCGTGACTACACGATCTAGCACAGATACGCAGTATTTT
CSVTTRSSTDTQYF
>-|TRBV7-9|few|TRBJ1-1
TGTGCCAGCAGCTTATGGGCCAGAGAGAACACTGAAGCTTTCTTT
CASSLWARENTEAFF
>TRBD1|TRBV14|-|TRBJ2-7
TGTGCCAGCAGCCCAGACAGGGGGTCGGACTCCTACGAGCAGTACTTC
CASSPDRGSDSYEQYF
>-|TRBV4-1|-|TRBJ2-2
TGCGCCAGCACCCGAGCGAACACCGGGGAGCTGTTTTTT
CASTRANTGELFF
>TRBD1|TRBV5-4|-|TRBJ1-4
TGCGCCAGCAGCCAAGATTGGCAGGGGGCGGTTGAAAAACTGTTTTTT
CASSQDWQGAVEKLFF
>-|TRBV9|few|TRBJ2-1
TGTGCCAGCAGTTCAGGGTACAATGAGCAGTTCTTC
CASSSGYNEQFF
>TRBD2|TRBV28|-|TRBJ2-3
TGTGCCAGCAGTAACCTAGCGGGAGCGATAGATACGCAGTATTTT
CASSNLAGAIDTQYF
>-|TRBV7-9|-|TRBJ1-6
TGTGCCAGCAGCCTCTCGGATCGGGGACCCCTCCACTTT
CASSLSDRGPLHF
>-|TRBV30|-|TRBJ1-5
TGTGCCTGGAGTGCCACAGGCCAGCAGCCCCAGCATTTT
CAWSATGQQPQHF
>-|TRBV6-1|few|TRBJ1-6
TGTATCACCTCGGGGGACGGGGGACCCAATTCACCCCTCCACTTT
CITSGDGGPNSPLHF
>-|TRBV18|few|TRBJ2-5
TGTGCCAGCTCACCACTGCAGGGGGAGACCCAGTACTTC
CASSPLQGETQYF
>TRBD1|TRBV30|-|TRBJ1-2
TGTGCCTGGAGTCGAGGGACAGGGAGTGGCTACACCTTC
CAWSRGTGSGYTF
>TRBD1|TRBV7-9|-|TRBJ1-2
TGTGCCAGCAGCTCGACAGGGGGTTACCTCTTTTCCTACTATGGCTACACCTTC
CASSSTGGYLFSYYGYTF
>TRBD2|TRBV29-1|few|TRBJ2-7
TGCAGCGTTGAAGTAGTGCGGGAGGCCTCCTACGAGCAGTACTTC
CSVEVVREASYEQYF
>-|TRBV11-2|few|TRBJ2-2
TGTGCCAGCAGCTTAGACAGAAGGGAGACCGGGGAGCTGTTTTTT
CASSLDRRETGELFF